The clone carrying this TCR beta chain was seen a single time. Its antigen is unknown. The entry originates in a study of beta chain features in type 1 diabetes. All of the isolated RNA was reverse transcribed, so expressed TCRB transcripts were sequenced. The protocol was immunoSEQ multiplex PCR, while the TCRdb copy is restricted to in-frame clones and leaves out a portion. Of more than 550,000 clones listed, over 11% were seen once; the top ten hold 0.03% to 0.04%. Study-level findings and limits: The study left unresolved whether HLA type influences TCRB rearrangement. Shortening of TCRB CDR3s, moderate but significant, appeared in all four CD4+ subsets of Type 1 diabetes patients.

Trimming removed 6 bases from V and 6 bases from J, with 11 bases in between. This CDR3 region has 12 residues. Per the germline V gene, CDR1 is MDHEN and CDR2 is SYDVKM. The chain links TRBV28 to TRBJ1-1; D is uncertain. The sequencing sample was made of naive CD4+ T cells from blood. The TCR originated in a man aged 18 to 29 with type 1 diabetes. The CDR3 sequence is CASSWVWAEAFF. The CDR3, as DNA: TGTGCCAGCAGCTGGGTTTGGGCTGAAGCTTTCTTT.